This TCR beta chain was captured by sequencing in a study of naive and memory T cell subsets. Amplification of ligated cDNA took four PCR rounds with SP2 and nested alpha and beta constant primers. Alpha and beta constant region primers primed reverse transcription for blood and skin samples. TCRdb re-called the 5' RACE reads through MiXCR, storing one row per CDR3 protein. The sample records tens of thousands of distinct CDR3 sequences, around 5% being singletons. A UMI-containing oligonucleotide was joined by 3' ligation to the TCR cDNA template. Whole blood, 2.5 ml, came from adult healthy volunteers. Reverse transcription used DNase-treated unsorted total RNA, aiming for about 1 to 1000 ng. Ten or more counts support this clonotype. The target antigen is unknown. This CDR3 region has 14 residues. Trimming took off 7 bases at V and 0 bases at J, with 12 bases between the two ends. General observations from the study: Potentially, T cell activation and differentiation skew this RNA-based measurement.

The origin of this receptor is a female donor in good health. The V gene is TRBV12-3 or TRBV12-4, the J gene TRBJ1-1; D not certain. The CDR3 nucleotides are TGTGCCAGCATCCGGCAATTAATGAACACTGAAGCTTTCTTT. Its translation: CASIRQLMNTEAFF.